This T cell receptor (beta chain) was observed in a study of blood T cell repertoires in COVID-19. Study background: The samples span acute and convalescent COVID-19 from the United States, Italy and Spain.

There are 17 residues in the CDR3. This clone was seen once. Per the original methods: Amplifying reference gene primers gave estimates of nucleated cell counts. Data came from immunoSEQ multiplex PCR; TCRdb stores just in-frame clones and leaves some out. The D gene and trimming were derived from the DNA, and the V and J assignments and clone size from that table. The table lists around 260,000 clones, roughly four fifths of them singletons. The chain employs TRBV21-1 and TRBJ1-2. TRBV21-1 is annotated as a pseudogene. Sequencing used peripheral blood. This receptor was identified in a woman in her forties or fifties who had recovered from COVID-19. The CDR3 bases are TGTGCCAGCAGCAAAGAAGAGGGGCCGGGGGAAAACTATGGCTACACCTTC. It encodes CASSKEEGPGENYGYTF.